The 26 T cell receptor beta chains below all came from one sample that was sequenced in a study of blood T cells in healthy people across ages. Together with a sample-barcoded 5' primer, a J-beta primer mix was included in a second PCR lasting about 7 to 12 cycles. In TCRdb, the 5' RACE reads were re-called with MiXCR into one record per CDR3 protein. The sample has approximately 900,000 distinct CDR3 sequences; 25% to 30% are singletons. These data also formed part of another study, on T cells of mothers and their children.

The specimen was blood. These TCRs come from a woman aged 40 to 55 in good health.

This clonotype was counted at least ten times. V and J are TRBV4-3 and TRBJ2-3, with 11 bases lining up with TRBD1. CDR1 and CDR2 (germline): LGHNA, YSLEER. V dropped 0 bases and J dropped 5; count of bases not matched to a gene: 4. The CDR3 sequence is 16 residues long. The chain's CDR3 is CASSQELGTGGDTQYF. The DNA of the CDR3 is TGCGCCAGCAGCCAAGAGTTGGGGACAGGGGGAGATACGCAGTATTTT.

This clonotype was counted only a few times. V gene TRBV19 combines with J gene TRBJ2-7; D not resolved. The CDR3 loop spans 15 amino acids. Germline V CDR1 and CDR2: LNHDA, SQIVND (reference sequence). With 0 bases removed from V and 2 bases from J, the gap between germline ends came to 11 bases. The CDR3 region is CASSIENRYPYEQYF. The CDR3 nucleotides are TGTGCCAGTAGTATAGAGAACCGTTACCCCTACGAGCAGTACTTC.

This clonotype was seen repeatedly, ten times or more. J is TRBJ2-3 and V is TRBV20-1; 9 bases are shared with TRBD2. The CDR3 totals 17 residues. Losses at the gene ends were 6 bases for V and 2 bases for J; bases not matched to a gene: 15. The germline V gene encodes CDR1 DFQATT and CDR2 SNEGSKA (reference sequence). CDR3 nucleotide sequence: TGCAGTGCACCCCAGCGGGGGGCTCCTCTTCCCACAGATACGCAGTATTTT. This codes for CSAPQRGAPLPTDTQYF.

This clonotype was counted a few times. This chain links TRBV27 with TRBJ1-5; no firm D call. The CDR3 has 15 residues. The V and J ends lost 7 bases and 6 bases respectively, with 19 bases between them. Germline V gene sequence: CDR1 MNHEY, CDR2 SMNVEV (reference sequence). DNA of the CDR3: TGTGCCAGCACCCCCTTAGGAGTCGGTGTTCAGCCCCAGCATTTT. This encodes CASTPLGVGVQPQHF.

The V and J genes are TRBV30 and TRBJ1-2; unclear D gene. CDR3 size: 15 residues. Trimming left V 0 bases short and J 3 bases short, with 14 bases between. Looked up from germline, CDR1 is GTSNPN and CDR2 is SVGIG (reference sequence). The CDR3 is CAWSVPVQKDYGYTF. The CDR3 DNA reads TGTGCCTGGAGTGTACCGGTACAGAAGGACTATGGCTACACCTTC. Supplemented by reference TRBV30 and TRBJ1-2, the full variable domain reads SQTIHQWPATLVQPVGSPLSLECTVEGTSNPNLYWYRQAAGRGLQLLFYSVGIGQISSEVPQNLSASRPQDRQFILSSKKLLLSDSGFYLCAWSVPVQKDYGYTFGSGTRLTVV.

In this sample, this clonotype turned up many times. The chain links TRBV5-1 to TRBJ2-5; TRBD2 aligns across 7 bases. V lost 2 bases and J lost 1; bases outside the gene matches: 5. CDR1 SGHRS and CDR2 YFSETQ come from the germline V gene. The CDR3 length is 15 residues. The CDR3 coding sequence is TGCGCCAGCAGCTTAGCGGGGCCCCGCCAAGAGACCCAGTACTTC. Translation: CASSLAGPRQETQYF.

This clonotype came up a few times. The rearrangement uses TRBV6-2 or TRBV6-3 and TRBJ1-2; D gene uncertain. Germline V lookup: CDR1 MNHEY, CDR2 SVGEGT. The CDR3 contains 11 residues. Trimming pared 5 bases from V and 7 bases from J, leaving 8 bases between. This CDR3 reads CASSATGGYTF. The CDR3 region has the DNA TGTGCCAGCAGTGCGACTGGTGGCTACACCTTC.

This chain connects TRBV11-2 to TRBJ1-2; no definite D call. CDR3 length: 13 amino acids. V shed 5 bases and J shed 4 bases, with 11 bases lying between them. CDR1 is SGHAT, CDR2 FQNNGV, per germline. The CDR3 sequence is CASSRGFGYGYTF. The CDR3 DNA follows: TGTGCCAGCAGCCGGGGTTTTGGCTATGGCTACACCTTC.

This clonotype came up many times. The chain couples TRBV12-3 or TRBV12-4 to TRBJ2-1, with D uncertain. V shed 3 bases and J shed 7 bases, with 19 bases lying between them. This CDR3 region has 16 residues. DNA of the CDR3: TGTGCCAGCAGTTTCTTTCGGCCGAGCTCGAGGAATGAGCAGTTCTTC. It translates to CASSFFRPSSRNEQFF.

This clonotype was detected a few times. V gene TRBV12-3 or TRBV12-4 combines with J gene TRBJ2-3; 12 nucleotides agree with TRBD2. The CDR3 has 14 residues. With V trimmed by 3 bases and J by 5 bases, 0 bases remained unmatched. CDR3 nucleotides: TGTGCCAGCAGTTTGACTAGCGGGAGAGATACGCAGTATTTT. Encoded protein: CASSLTSGRDTQYF.

At least ten counts were recorded for this clonotype. One end of the junction fails to match germline, which may point to a read error. The chain carries TRBV27 and TRBJ2-3, with D tentatively TRBD2 (5 bases). The J call is uncertain, as TRBJ2-5 better fits the DNA end. Germline assignment: CDR1 MNHEY and CDR2 SMNVEV (reference sequence). This CDR3 spans 12 amino acids. The DNA of the CDR3 is TGCGCCAGCAGCTCAAACGGAGGGACCCAGTACTTC. Residues: CASSSNGGTQYF.

As for this clonotype: The junction and the germline gene differ at one end; a read error may be behind it. The genes are TRBV7-2 and TRBJ2-3; D gene unclear. The germline CDR1 and CDR2 sequences are SGHTA and FQGNSA. The CDR3 has 13 residues. CDR3 loop: CAGSPDITDTQYF. In DNA form, the CDR3 reads TGTGCCGGCAGCCCAGACATCACAGATACGCAGTATTTT. Variable domain in full (rest from reference TRBV7-2 and TRBJ2-3): GAGVSQSPSNKVTEKGKDVELRCDPISGHTALYWYRQSLGQGLEFLIYFQGNSAPDKSGLPSDRFSAERTGGSVSTLTIQRTQQEDSAVYLCAGSPDITDTQYFGPGTRLTVL.

The chain recombines TRBV28 with TRBJ2-7; D might be TRBD1 or TRBD2, each matching 7 bases. V was clipped by 0 bases and J by 2 bases, with 14 bases between them. The CDR3 covers 16 residues. In germline, CDR1 is MDHEN, CDR2 SYDVKM. The DNA of the CDR3 is TGTGCCAGCAGTTTATGGGGGGGGGACAGCCCCTACGAGCAGTACTTC. As protein: CASSLWGGDSPYEQYF.

For this clonotype: Given a much more abundant clone one base away, this may be a read error. The V call is TRBV5-5, the J call TRBJ2-5; 15 nucleotides align to TRBD2. Germline trimming cut 2 bases from V and 11 bases from J; bases unmatched to any gene: 4. This CDR3 has 14 residues. Germline loops: CDR1 SGHKS, CDR2 YYEKEE (reference sequence). The CDR3 nucleotides read TGTGCCAGCAGCTTTAGGACTAGCGGGGGGGAGCAGTACTTC. Residues: CASSFRTSGGEQYF.

Ten or more counts support this clonotype. This chain joins TRBV18 and TRBJ2-7; 8 bases are a match to TRBD1. V lost 3 bases to trimming and J lost 6 bases; unmatched junction nucleotides: 7. The CDR3 runs 14 residues. CDR1 is KGHSH and CDR2 is LQKENI in the germline V gene. This CDR3 reads CASSPDRGRVEQYF. The CDR3 region has the DNA TGTGCCAGCTCACCTGACAGGGGTCGGGTCGAGCAGTACTTC.

The chain couples TRBV5-1 to TRBJ1-3; 8 bases are shared with TRBD1. Germline CDR1 and CDR2: SGHRS and YFSETQ. Trimming removed 4 bases from V and 0 bases from J; junction bases left unmatched: 9. The CDR3 is made up of 17 amino acids. The CDR3 protein is CASSPGQGEVSGNTIYF. DNA of the CDR3: TGCGCCAGCAGCCCAGGACAGGGAGAGGTCTCTGGAAACACCATATATTTT. Full variable domain (remainder filled in from reference TRBV5-1 and TRBJ1-3): KAGVTQTPRYLIKTRGQQVTLSCSPISGHRSVSWYQQTPGQGLQFLFEYFSETQRNKGNFPGRFSGRQFSNSRSEMNVSTLELGDSALYLCASSPGQGEVSGNTIYFGEGSWLTVV.

V gene TRBV20-1 combines with J gene TRBJ2-3, with TRBD2 matching 11 bases. The CDR3 loop spans 14 amino acids. V lost 5 bases, J lost 2 bases, and 3 bases stayed unmatched. CDR1 is DFQATT, CDR2 SNEGSKA, per germline (reference sequence). DNA for the CDR3: TGCAGTGCTGCGACTAGCGGGGTCACAGATACGCAGTATTTT. Translated: CSAATSGVTDTQYF.

With regard to this clonotype: A much more abundant neighbour one base away suggests this may be a read error. V and J are TRBV4-1 and TRBJ2-7, with 9 bases matching TRBD1. The germline gives CDR1 MGHRA, CDR2 YSYEKL. The CDR3 consists of 16 residues. The CDR3 DNA is TGCACCAGCAGCCAAGGAGGTGGGACAGGGATCTACGAGCAGTACTTC. Amino acids: CTSSQGGGTGIYEQYF.

This clonotype was found a few times. This chain connects TRBV5-5 to TRBJ2-3; D ambiguous. This CDR3 contains 12 residues. V dropped 3 bases and J dropped 2 bases, with 4 bases sitting between them. Germline-derived CDR1 and CDR2 are SGHKS and YYEKEE (reference sequence). CDR3 nucleotides: TGTGCCAGCAGCTGGGACACAGATACGCAGTATTTT. It encodes CASSWDTDTQYF.

At least ten counts were recorded for this clonotype. This chain joins TRBV20-1 and TRBJ1-2; 10 bases agree with TRBD1. The V and J ends lost 0 bases and 8 bases, in that order; junction bases with no gene match: 6. In germline, CDR1 is DFQATT, CDR2 SNEGSKA (reference sequence). The CDR3 contains 14 residues. The CDR3 reads CSARDGTGVEGYTF. As DNA, the CDR3 is TGCAGTGCTAGAGATGGGACAGGGGTCGAAGGCTACACCTTC.

The V call is TRBV6-6, the J call TRBJ2-1, with D unresolved. This CDR3 is 14 amino acids long. Deletions cut 6 bases from V and 1 base from J, with 10 bases between. Germline CDR1 is MNHNY and CDR2 is SVGAGI (reference sequence). The CDR3 spells CASSQDLSYNEQFF. The CDR3 DNA reads TGTGCCAGCAGCCAGGACCTTTCCTACAATGAGCAGTTCTTC.

This clonotype showed up just a few times. The chain couples TRBV20-1 to TRBJ2-7, with D possibly being TRBD1 or TRBD2 (5 bases each). The CDR3 spans 17 residues. Germline CDR1 reads DFQATT; CDR2 reads SNEGSKA (reference sequence). With 0 bases removed from V and 0 bases from J, the gap between germline ends came to 18 bases. CDR3 residues: CSARDLYGARGSYEQYF. The DNA for the CDR3 is TGCAGTGCTAGAGATCTTTACGGGGCTCGTGGCTCCTACGAGCAGTACTTC.

V usage is TRBV28 and J usage is TRBJ2-1; D uncertain. Germline-derived CDR1 and CDR2 are MDHEN and SYDVKM. This CDR3 region has 14 residues. With 3 bases removed from V and 9 bases from J, the gap between germline ends came to 15 bases. In DNA, the CDR3 is TGTGCCAGCAGTTTGGGCAGGCCGGTAGGTGAGCAGTTCTTC. Translating it yields CASSLGRPVGEQFF. The entire variable domain, with the rest obtained from reference TRBV28 and TRBJ2-1, is as follows: DVKVTQSSRYLVKRTGEKVFLECVQDMDHENMFWYRQDPGLGLRLIYFSYDVKMKEKGDIPEGYSVSREKKERFSLILESASTNQTSMYLCASSLGRPVGEQFFGPGTRLTVL.

The chain joins TRBV12-3 or TRBV12-4 to TRBJ1-1; TRBD1 matches 10 bases. V lost 6 bases to trimming and J lost 4 bases; unmatched junction nucleotides: 5. The CDR3 runs 14 residues. The CDR3 nucleotides read TGTGCCAGCAGCCGGGACAGGGGACGCACTGAAGCTTTCTTT. Encoded protein: CASSRDRGRTEAFF.

This chain uses TRBV3-1 with TRBJ2-1; D is unclear. The J call may be mistaken, given a closer DNA end match to TRBJ2-7. The CDR3 totals 15 residues. CDR1 is LGHDT and CDR2 is YNNKEL in the germline V gene (reference sequence). CDR3: CASSPFDTPNNEQYF. The CDR3 DNA follows: TGTGCCAGCAGCCCCTTTGACACTCCAAACAATGAGCAGTACTTC.

Notes on this clonotype: This may be a read error: a much more frequent sequence differs by one nucleotide. V is TRBV6-5 and J is TRBJ2-7; D perhaps matches TRBD1 (5 bases). From germline, CDR1 is MNHEY and CDR2 SVGAGI. The CDR3 consists of 13 residues. As DNA, the CDR3 is TGTGCCAACAGTCGCAGACAGATCTACGAGCAGTACTTC. Residues: CANSRRQIYEQYF.